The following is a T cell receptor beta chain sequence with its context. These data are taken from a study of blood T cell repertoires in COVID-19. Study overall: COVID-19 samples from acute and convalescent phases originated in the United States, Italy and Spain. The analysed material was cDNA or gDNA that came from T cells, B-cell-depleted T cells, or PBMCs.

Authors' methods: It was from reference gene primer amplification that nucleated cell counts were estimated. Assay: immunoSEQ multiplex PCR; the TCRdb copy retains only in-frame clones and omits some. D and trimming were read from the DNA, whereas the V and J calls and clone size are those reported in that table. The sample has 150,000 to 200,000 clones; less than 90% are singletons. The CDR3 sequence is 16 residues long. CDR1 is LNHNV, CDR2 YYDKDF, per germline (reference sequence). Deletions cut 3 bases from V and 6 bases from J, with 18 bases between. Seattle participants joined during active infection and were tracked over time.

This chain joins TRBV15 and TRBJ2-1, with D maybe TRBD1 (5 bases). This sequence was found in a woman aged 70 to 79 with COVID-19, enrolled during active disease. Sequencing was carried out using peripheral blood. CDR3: CATSRNQGPGANEQFF. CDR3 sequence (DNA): TGTGCCACCAGCAGGAACCAGGGTCCGGGTGCCAATGAGCAGTTCTTC.